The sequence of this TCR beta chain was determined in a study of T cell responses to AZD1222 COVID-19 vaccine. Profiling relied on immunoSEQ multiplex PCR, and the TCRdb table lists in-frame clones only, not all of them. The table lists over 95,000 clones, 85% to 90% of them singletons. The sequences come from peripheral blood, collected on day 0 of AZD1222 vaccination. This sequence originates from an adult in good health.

The CDR3, as DNA: TGTGCCAGCAGTTACTCGCCAGGGGCGATGAACACTGAAGCTTTCTTT. Translation gives CASSYSPGAMNTEAFF. V gene TRBV6-5 combines with J gene TRBJ1-1; possibly TRBD1 for D (6 bases). Germline loops: CDR1 MNHEY, CDR2 SVGAGI. V gave up 0 bases and J gave up 0 bases, with 11 bases separating them. This CDR3 has 16 residues.